This T cell receptor (beta chain) is from a study of cytomegalovirus exposure and HLA in healthy donors. This clone was counted only a few times. The target antigen is unknown. PCR was performed using 60 Vbeta and 13 Jbeta primers. The data were produced by immunoSEQ multiplex PCR, yet TCRdb's version contains in-frame clones alone and is incomplete. The data show approximately 110,000 clones, roughly 71% seen once. V lost 7 bases and J lost 3, with 14 bases in between. The CDR3 covers 13 residues. Germline V gives CDR1 SQVTM, CDR2 ANQGSEA. General study results and limits: Common viral pathogens were later found to be apparently linked to several of the most significant clusters. Later findings reportedly placed an Asian-associated ancestry cluster below the approximately 620-donor mean for N-insertions. Most observed TCR sequences were rare, whereas some public TCRs were detected in many donors. CMV antigen specificity of a few CMV-associated chains was confirmed in vitro.

The specimen was PBMCs. This chain connects TRBV29-1 to TRBJ2-3; tentative D call: TRBD1 (6 bases). This sequence was found in a man aged 18 to 35 in good health and CMV-seropositive. The CDR3 DNA reads as TGCAGCGCAGGACAGCAGATTACAGATACGCAGTATTTT. Its protein product is CSAGQQITDTQYF.